These 15 T cell receptor beta chains were all obtained from the same sample, sequenced in a study of CD4 T cells in relation to SARS-CoV-2 and coronaviruses (dated by TCRdb to the early 2020s). Their recognized antigens are unknown. The library was built by means of the immunoSEQ multiplex PCR assay. The clones in this table, taken by TCRdb from immuneACCESS, are in-frame only. Not every clone is retained; where verified, under half of the shortfall comes from an unresolved V gene, and the cause of the rest is unknown. Recorded for this sample are about 38,000 clones; under 85% of them occurred a single time. The top ten hold about a fifth of the sample. Specimen: memory CD4+ T cells from PBMCs, cultured in vitro. The sample's cell subset or site label is to be understood as: memory (non-naive) CD4+ T cells. The receptor source for this set is an adult with COVID-19.

This chain connects TRBV5-1 to TRBJ2-2; 8 positions agree with TRBD1. The CDR3 has 14 amino acids. Germline CDR1 and CDR2: SGHRS and YFSETQ. Trimming at V came to 2 bases and at J to 6 bases, leaving 3 bases not matched to a gene. CDR3 bases: TGCGCCAGCAGCTTCCGGGACAGGTCCGGGGAGCTGTTTTTT. It specifies CASSFRDRSGELFF. Filled out from reference TRBV5-1 and TRBJ2-2, the complete variable domain reads KAGVTQTPRYLIKTRGQQVTLSCSPISGHRSVSWYQQTPGQGLQFLFEYFSETQRNKGNFPGRFSGRQFSNSRSEMNVSTLELGDSALYLCASSFRDRSGELFFGEGSRLTVL.

The rearrangement joins TRBV19 to TRBJ1-5, with D uncertain. This CDR3 is 16 amino acids long. The ends were cut back, 1 base at V and 1 base at J, with 11 bases in the middle. The germline gives CDR1 LNHDA, CDR2 SQIVND (reference sequence). The CDR3 protein is CASSIGGWSSNQPQHF. DNA for the CDR3: TGTGCCAGTAGTATAGGTGGCTGGTCAAGCAATCAGCCCCAGCATTTT.

J is TRBJ2-5 and V is TRBV6-2 or TRBV6-3, with D perhaps matching TRBD2 (6 bases). This CDR3 is 17 amino acids long. Germline V gene sequence: CDR1 MNHEY, CDR2 SVGEGT. Trimming removed 2 bases from V and 3 bases from J, with 19 bases in between. The CDR3 loop is CASSYNPGDWVEETQYF. Here the CDR3 DNA reads TGTGCCAGCAGTTACAACCCGGGAGATTGGGTCGAAGAGACCCAGTACTTC.

The rearrangement links TRBV27 to TRBJ2-1, with D maybe TRBD2 (6 bases). The CDR3 runs to 17 residues. Germline CDR1 MNHEY, CDR2 SMNVEV (reference sequence). V lost 3 bases and J lost 0, with 15 bases in between. The chain's CDR3 is CASSLEPSASSYNEQFF. CDR3 in DNA: TGTGCCAGCAGTTTGGAGCCTAGCGCCAGCTCCTACAATGAGCAGTTCTTC.

The rearrangement uses TRBV6-2 or TRBV6-3 and TRBJ2-1, with a weak D call TRBD2 (5 bases). Germline V gene sequence: CDR1 MNHEY, CDR2 SVGEGT. V was clipped by 5 bases and J by 8 bases, with 10 bases between them. The length of the CDR3 is 12 residues. CDR3 sequence (DNA): TGTGCCAGCAGTACTAGTTACCATGAGCAGTTCTTC. Its translation: CASSTSYHEQFF.

This rearrangement joins TRBV6-4 to TRBJ2-1; 7 bases map to TRBD2. There are 15 residues in the CDR3. CDR1 is MRHNA, CDR2 SNTAGT, per germline. Trimming took 3 bases from V and 7 from J; bases not matched to a gene: 9. The CDR3 DNA follows: TGTGCCAGCAGTGAAGCGGGCGGGAGAAGGAATGAGCAGTTCTTC. Its translation: CASSEAGGRRNEQFF.

The chain is built from TRBV18 and TRBJ1-1; D call uncertain. The V and J ends lost 1 base and 1 base respectively, with 7 bases between them. The CDR3 is made up of 14 amino acids. Germline CDR1 is KGHSH and CDR2 is LQKENI. CDR3: CASSPRAANTEAFF. Here the CDR3 DNA reads TGTGCCAGCTCACCACGGGCAGCGAACACTGAAGCTTTCTTT.

This chain connects TRBV2 to TRBJ1-4; 7 nucleotides match TRBD1. This CDR3 has 13 residues. CDR1 and CDR2 (germline): SNHLY, FYNNEI. V trimming: 7 bases; J trimming: 4 bases; junction bases outside the gene matches: 3. DNA of the CDR3: TGTGCCAGCACACGGGACAGTAATGAAAAACTGTTTTTT. It translates to CASTRDSNEKLFF.

The rearrangement joins TRBV28 to TRBJ2-6; the D gene is possibly TRBD1 (6 bases). This CDR3 has 16 residues. The V gene's germline CDR1 is MDHEN and CDR2 SYDVKM. Deletions cut 2 bases from V and 2 bases from J, with 10 bases between. The CDR3 sequence: CASSLNRATGANVLTF. CDR3 nucleotide sequence: TGTGCCAGCAGTTTAAACAGGGCGACTGGGGCCAACGTCCTGACTTTC.

This rearrangement joins TRBV2 to TRBJ1-1, with D unclear. This CDR3 has 11 residues. V was shortened by 7 bases and J by 8 bases, with 11 bases between the two germline ends. Germline CDR1 reads SNHLY; CDR2 reads FYNNEI. CDR3 protein: CASKENLEAFF. Here the CDR3 DNA reads TGTGCCAGCAAAGAGAACTTGGAAGCTTTCTTT.

This chain connects TRBV10-1 to TRBJ1-1, with D unresolved. Germline CDR1 and CDR2: WNHNN and SYGVQD (reference sequence). Trimming removed 9 bases at V and 3 bases at J, with 17 bases between. CDR3 size: 14 residues. CDR3 in amino acids: CASKSYYTDTEAFF. The DNA for the CDR3 is TGCGCCAGTAAGTCTTACTACACGGACACTGAAGCTTTCTTT.

The gene calls are TRBV5-1 and TRBJ2-7; 7 bases line up with TRBD2. The V and J ends lost 5 bases and 2 bases, in that order; junction bases with no gene match: 10. This CDR3 has 15 amino acids. The germline CDR1 and CDR2 sequences are SGHRS and YFSETQ. The CDR3 sequence is CASRDLLAKPYEQYF. The CDR3 nucleotides read TGCGCCAGCAGGGACTTACTAGCGAAACCCTACGAGCAGTACTTC.

This clone was recorded once. This chain uses TRBV7-3 with TRBJ2-6; D remains unclear. This CDR3 spans 16 amino acids. Germline values: CDR1 SGHTA, CDR2 FQGTGA. The V gene lost 5 bases and the J gene lost 0 bases, with 11 bases spanning the gap. The CDR3, as DNA: TGTGCCAGCAGCCTGGCAGGCGGCTCTGGGGCCAACGTCCTGACTTTC. This gives the protein CASSLAGGSGANVLTF.

This chain joins TRBV10-3 and TRBJ2-1; 13 bases fit TRBD2. Trimming took 10 bases from V and 5 from J; bases not matched to a gene: 5. CDR1 is ENHRY and CDR2 is SYGVKD in the germline V gene. This CDR3 spans 14 amino acids. The CDR3 is CATLLAGGNNEQFF. The CDR3 DNA reads TGTGCCACCCTACTAGCGGGAGGGAACAATGAGCAGTTCTTC.

This clone was detected a few times. In nucleotides, the CDR3 is TGTGCCAGCAGCCATGGAACTAGCGCGGCGTCCTACGAGCAGTACTTC. Amino acid sequence: CASSHGTSAASYEQYF. The J gene is TRBJ2-7, the V gene TRBV3-1 (or the pseudogene TRBV3-2); 7 positions agree with TRBD2. The V gene end was trimmed by 3 bases and the J gene end by 1 base; junction bases not matched to a gene: 9. Germline loops: CDR1 LGHDT, CDR2 YNNKEL (reference sequence). This CDR3 has 16 residues.